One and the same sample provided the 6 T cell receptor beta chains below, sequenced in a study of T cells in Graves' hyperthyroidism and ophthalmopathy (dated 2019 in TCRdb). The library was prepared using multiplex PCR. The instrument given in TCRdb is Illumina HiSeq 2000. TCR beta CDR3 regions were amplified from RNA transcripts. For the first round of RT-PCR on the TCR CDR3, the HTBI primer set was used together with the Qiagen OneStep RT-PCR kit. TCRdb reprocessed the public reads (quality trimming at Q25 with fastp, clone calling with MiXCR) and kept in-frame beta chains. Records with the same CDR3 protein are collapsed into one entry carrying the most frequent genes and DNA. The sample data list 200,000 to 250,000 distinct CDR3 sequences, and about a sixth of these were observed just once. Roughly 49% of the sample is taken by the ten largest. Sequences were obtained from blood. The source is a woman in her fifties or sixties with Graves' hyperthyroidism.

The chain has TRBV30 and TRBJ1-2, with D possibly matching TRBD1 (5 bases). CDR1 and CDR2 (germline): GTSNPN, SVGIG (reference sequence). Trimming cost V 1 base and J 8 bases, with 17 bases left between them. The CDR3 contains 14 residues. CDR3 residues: CAWSAVWGRRGYTF. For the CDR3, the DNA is TGTGCCTGGAGTGCTGTATGGGGACGACGCGGCTACACCTTC.

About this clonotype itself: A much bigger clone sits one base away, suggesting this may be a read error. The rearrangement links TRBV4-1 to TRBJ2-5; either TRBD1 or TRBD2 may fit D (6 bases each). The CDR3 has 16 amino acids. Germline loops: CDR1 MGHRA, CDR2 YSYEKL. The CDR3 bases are TGCGCCAGCAGCCATCGCCCCGACGGGGGCAAAGAGACCCAGTGCTTC. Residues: CASSHRPDGGKETQCF.

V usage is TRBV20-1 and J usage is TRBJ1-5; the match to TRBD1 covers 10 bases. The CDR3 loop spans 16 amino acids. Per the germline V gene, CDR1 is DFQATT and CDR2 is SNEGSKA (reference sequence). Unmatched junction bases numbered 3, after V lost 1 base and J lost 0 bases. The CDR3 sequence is CSARGDRGYSNQPQHF. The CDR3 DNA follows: TGCAGTGCTAGAGGGGACAGGGGATATAGCAATCAGCCCCAGCATTTT.

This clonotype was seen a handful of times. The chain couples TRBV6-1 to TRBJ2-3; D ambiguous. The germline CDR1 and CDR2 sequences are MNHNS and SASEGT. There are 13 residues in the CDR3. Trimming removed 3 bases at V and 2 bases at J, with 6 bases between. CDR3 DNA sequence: TGTGCCAGCAGTGAGACTCCCACAGATACGCAGTATTTT. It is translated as CASSETPTDTQYF.

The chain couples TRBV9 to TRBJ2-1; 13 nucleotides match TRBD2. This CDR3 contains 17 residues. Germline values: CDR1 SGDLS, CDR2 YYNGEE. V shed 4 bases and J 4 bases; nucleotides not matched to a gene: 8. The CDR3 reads CASSTAGTSGIYNEQFF. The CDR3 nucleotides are TGTGCCAGCAGCACCGCCGGGACTAGCGGGATTTACAATGAGCAGTTCTTC.

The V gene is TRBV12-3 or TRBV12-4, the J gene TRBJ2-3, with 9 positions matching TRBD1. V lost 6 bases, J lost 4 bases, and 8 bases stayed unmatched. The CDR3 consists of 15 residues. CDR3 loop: CASSRRTGASDTQYF. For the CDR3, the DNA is TGTGCCAGCAGCCGACGGACAGGGGCTTCAGATACGCAGTATTTT.